These T cell receptor beta chains were read from a single sample in a study of blood T cell repertoires in COVID-19. TCRdb's table, derived via immunoSEQ multiplex PCR, lists solely in-frame clones and lacks some. The sample lists a few hundred thousand clones; around 90% were seen once. The source material was peripheral blood. These receptors were collected from a woman in her forties or fifties who had recovered from COVID-19. Both conserved end residues are part of each CDR3. D genes are given only for firm matches. Expanded clones are given a class, and other clones once, few, many or no size at all.

>TRBV30|TRBJ1-1|.|.
TGTGCCTGGAGTGAGCGGGTGGGAGTAAACACTGAAGCTTTCTTT
CAWSERVGVNTEAFF
>TRBV2|TRBJ2-1|.|.
TGTGCCAGCACTAGTCTCTACAATGAGCAGTTCTTC
CASTSLYNEQFF
>TRBV5-4|TRBJ2-1|TRBD2|.
TGTGCCAGCAGCCCGGGCAAGCGGGGGGGCAGTGAGCAGTTCTTC
CASSPGKRGGSEQFF
>TRBV7-9|TRBJ1-2|TRBD1|.
TGTGCCAGCAGCCGGGACAGGCGAGTCGACTATGGCTACACCTTC
CASSRDRRVDYGYTF
>TRBV18|TRBJ1-2|.|once
TGTGCCAGCTCACCACCGCCGAGGTCTAACTATGGCTACACCTTC
CASSPPPRSNYGYTF
>TRBV6-2/TRBV6-3|TRBJ2-3|TRBD2|.
TGTGCCAGCAGTCTCCGGGCAGCGGGAATCAGGGATACGCAGTATTTT
CASSLRAAGIRDTQYF
>TRBV10-3|TRBJ2-1|TRBD2|.
TGTGCCATCAGTGATCTAGCGGGGGGTAATGAGCAGTTCTTC
CAISDLAGGNEQFF
>TRBV30|TRBJ2-3|TRBD2|.
TGTGCCTGGAAGGTTTGGGCGGGAGGGGTCACAGATACGCAGTATTTT
CAWKVWAGGVTDTQYF
>TRBV5-6|TRBJ1-3|.|.
TGTGCCACCAGGGAAGGGGGTTCTGGAAACACCATATATTTT
CATREGGSGNTIYF
>TRBV7-2|TRBJ2-2|.|.
TGTGCCAGCAGCTCGGGGGTCAGCACCGGGGAGCTGTTTTTT
CASSSGVSTGELFF
>TRBV4-3|TRBJ1-1|.|few
TGCGCCAGCAGCCGAGAACTCAGGGGCGAAACTGAAGCTTTCTTT
CASSRELRGETEAFF
>TRBV7-2|TRBJ1-5|TRBD1|once
TGTGCCAGCAGCCAGAGACAGGGGCAGCCCCAGCATTTT
CASSQRQGQPQHF
>TRBV5-5|TRBJ1-2|.|.
TGTGCCAGCAGCTTGGCATCAACTAACTATGGCTACACCTTC
CASSLASTNYGYTF
>TRBV23-1|TRBJ1-2|.|.
TGCGCCAGCAGTCCCCCCCGAACAGGGTGCGGAGATGGCTACACCTTC
CASSPPRTGCGDGYTF
>TRBV2|TRBJ2-3|.|.
TGTGCCAGCAGTGAATTCGAGCGGAGGTTGGCTAGCACAGATACGCAGTATTTT
CASSEFERRLASTDTQYF
>TRBV25-1|TRBJ2-7|.|few
TGTGCCAGCAGTGGAACTGGGCCTTCCTACGAGCAGTACTTC
CASSGTGPSYEQYF
>TRBV19|TRBJ2-2|.|.
TGTGCCAGTACCCCGAGGAACACCGGGGAGCTGTTTTTT
CASTPRNTGELFF
>TRBV7-9|TRBJ1-1|TRBD1|.
TGTGCCAGCAGCTCCCTAGGACAGGGTAACACTGAAGCTTTCTTT
CASSSLGQGNTEAFF
>TRBV5-1|TRBJ1-1|TRBD1|.
TGCGCCAGCAGCCAGTTCCCGGGACAGGGGACTAACACTGAAGCTTTCTTT
CASSQFPGQGTNTEAFF
>TRBV6-6|TRBJ2-7|TRBD2|.
TGTGCCAGCAGTCTAGGACTAGCGGGCTCCACCTACGAGCAGTACTTC
CASSLGLAGSTYEQYF
>TRBV28|TRBJ2-2|.|.
TGTGCCAGCAGTTACTTCACCGGGGAGCTGTTTTTT
CASSYFTGELFF
>TRBV7-2|TRBJ2-2|TRBD2|few
TGTGCCAGCAGCTTCCCAAGGACTAGCGAGCCCACCGGGGAGCTGTTTTTT
CASSFPRTSEPTGELFF
>TRBV24-1|TRBJ2-1|.|.
TGTGCCACCAGTGATTTCCGCGCGGCTTCCTACAATGAGCAGTTCTTC
CATSDFRAASYNEQFF
>TRBV7-9|TRBJ1-5|.|.
TGTGCCAGCAGCTTAGACTATCAGCCCCAGCATTTT
CASSLDYQPQHF
>TRBV19|TRBJ2-2|TRBD1|.
TGTGCCAGCGAGGGGACAGGAAAGAACACCGGGGAGCTGTTTTTT
CASEGTGKNTGELFF
>TRBV11-2|TRBJ1-3|.|.
TGTGCCAGCAGCTTAAGAGGGGGCACCATATATTTT
CASSLRGGTIYF
>TRBV6-2/TRBV6-3|TRBJ2-1|.|once
TGTGCCAGCAGTTACTTGAGAGGATGGAATGAGCAGTTCTTC
CASSYLRGWNEQFF
>TRBV7-9|TRBJ1-2|.|.
TGTGCCAGCAGCTTAGGGGGAAGACAGAGCCCCTATGGCTACACCTTC
CASSLGGRQSPYGYTF
>TRBV6-2/TRBV6-3|TRBJ2-7|.|.
TGTGCCAGCAGCCATGTGGAGAACGAGCAGTACTTC
CASSHVENEQYF
>TRBV5-5|TRBJ2-7|TRBD1|.
TGTGCCAGCAGCGTCTACTTAAGAGCCGGGACAGGGAACTTCTACGAGCAGTACTTC
CASSVYLRAGTGNFYEQYF
>TRBV5-6|TRBJ1-6|.|.
TGTGCCAGCAGCTTGCGGGGGGCGATTAATTCACCCCTCCACTTT
CASSLRGAINSPLHF
>TRBV5-5|TRBJ1-1|.|.
TGTGCCAGCAGCTTGCGGGGGGGCATGAACACTGAAGCTTTCTTT
CASSLRGGMNTEAFF
>TRBV5-1|TRBJ1-1|TRBD1|.
TGCGCCAGCAGCTTGCCGGACAGGGAAGCTTTCTTT
CASSLPDREAFF
>TRBV19|TRBJ2-2|TRBD1|.
TGTGCCAGTAGTTCTCAGGGGGCCGGGGAGCTGTTTTTT
CASSSQGAGELFF
>TRBV6-5|TRBJ1-1|.|.
TGTGCCAGCAGGGCCGGACAGATTTACACTGAAGCTTTCTTT
CASRAGQIYTEAFF
>TRBV2|TRBJ1-2|.|.
TGTGCCAGCAGTGGGACGTCGGGGGGCCAATTTGTCTACACCTTC
CASSGTSGGQFVYTF
>TRBV28|TRBJ2-1|.|.
TGTGCCAGCACCCTTTTGATAGGGGGTGAGCAGTTCTTC
CASTLLIGGEQFF
>TRBV6-2/TRBV6-3|TRBJ2-3|TRBD1|.
TGTGCCAGCAGTTACGTAGGGACAGATCCTAGCACAGATACGCAGTATTTT
CASSYVGTDPSTDTQYF
>TRBV4-3|TRBJ1-1|TRBD1|.
TGCGCCAGCAGCCAGGACAGGGGATGGAACACTGAAGCTTTCTTT
CASSQDRGWNTEAFF
>TRBV6-6|TRBJ1-3|.|.
TGTGCCAGCTTATTAACAGGCTCCTACTCTGGAAACACCATATATTTT
CASLLTGSYSGNTIYF
>TRBV21-1|TRBJ2-1|.|few
TGTGCCAGCACCTTCGTGGGACAGAATGAGCAGTTCTTC
CASTFVGQNEQFF
>TRBV7-9|TRBJ1-1|.|.
TGTGCCAGCAGCTTAGCAGGGGACACTGAAGCTTTCTTT
CASSLAGDTEAFF
>TRBV7-9|TRBJ1-2|.|.
TGTGCCAGCAGCCCGCCGGGTCTTGATGGCTACACCTTC
CASSPPGLDGYTF
>TRBV7-6|TRBJ1-1|TRBD1|.
TGTGCCAGCAGCCCCGGGACAGGGGAAGGGATCACTGAAGCTTTCTTT
CASSPGTGEGITEAFF
>TRBV19|TRBJ1-1|.|.
TGTGCCAGTAGTATTAGAAGGGAGTTTATGAACACTGAAGCTTTCTTT
CASSIRREFMNTEAFF
>TRBV4-1|TRBJ1-3|.|.
TGCGCCAGCAGCCAAGTCCAGGGGCAGAGCTCTGGAAACACCATATATTTT
CASSQVQGQSSGNTIYF
>TRBV10-3|TRBJ2-7|.|.
TGTGCCACCTATCCCTCGCGGGACAGCTACTCCTACGAGCAGTACTTC
CATYPSRDSYSYEQYF
>TRBV15|TRBJ1-2|.|.
TGTGCCACCAGCAGGGAGAGAGGGGGAATCTATGGCTACACCTTC
CATSRERGGIYGYTF
>TRBV30|TRBJ2-5|.|.
TGTGCCTGGAGTGAAAACGTAGCGACCCAGTACTTC
CAWSENVATQYF
>TRBV5-1|TRBJ1-1|.|.
TGCGCCAGCAGCTTGGCCGTTTCTGTTGTTATGAACACTGAAGCTTTCTTT
CASSLAVSVVMNTEAFF
>TRBV18|TRBJ1-5|.|.
TGTGCCAGCTCACCAGGTGTGGGGGCGCAGAATCAGCCCCAGCATTTT
CASSPGVGAQNQPQHF
>TRBV7-2|TRBJ1-5|.|once
TGTGCCAGCAGCTCTTCAGGGGCCAATCAGCCCCAGCATTTT
CASSSSGANQPQHF
>TRBV11-2|TRBJ1-6|.|.
TGTGCCAGCAGCTATTTCCAGGGGAATTCACCCCTCCACTTT
CASSYFQGNSPLHF
>TRBV5-4|TRBJ2-7|.|.
TGTGCCAGCAGTCATACTAATCGCGAGCAGTACTTC
CASSHTNREQYF